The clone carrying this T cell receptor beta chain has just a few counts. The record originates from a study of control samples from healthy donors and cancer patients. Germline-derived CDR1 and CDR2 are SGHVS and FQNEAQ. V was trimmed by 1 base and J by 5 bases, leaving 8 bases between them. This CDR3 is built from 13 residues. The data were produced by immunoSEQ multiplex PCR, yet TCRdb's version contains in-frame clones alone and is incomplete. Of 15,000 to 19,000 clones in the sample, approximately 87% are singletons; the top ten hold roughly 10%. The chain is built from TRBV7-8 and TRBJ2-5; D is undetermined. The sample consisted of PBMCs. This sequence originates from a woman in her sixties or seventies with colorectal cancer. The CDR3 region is CASSLGRSETQYF. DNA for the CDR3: TGTGCCAGCAGCTTAGGGCGGTCCGAGACCCAGTACTTC.